The 16 T cell receptor beta chains below all came from one sample that was sequenced in a study of shared clonotypes between healthy human individuals (dated by TCRdb to the early 2020s). The protocol used for the library was the immunoSEQ multiplex PCR assay. TCRdb carries this immuneACCESS record with in-frame sequences only. Its versions omit some clonotypes, under half of them owing to an unresolved V gene in the studies checked, with the rest unexplained. A total of roughly 2,000,000 clones appear in this sample, approximately 94% of them only once. Less than 1.5% of the sample is in the top ten clones. For the CD8 naive samples, CD45RO-negative cells were positively selected for CCR7, yielding a CD45RA+CCR7+ population from which TemRA cells were excluded. The material sequenced was naive CD8+ T cells sorted from blood. Taken with the paper, the label for cell subset or site translates to: CD45RA+CCR7+. The receptors stem from a man between 18 and 35 years old in good health.

The V call is TRBV7-9, the J call TRBJ2-7, with a tentative D call TRBD1 (6 bases). The CDR3 contains 15 residues. Germline-derived CDR1 and CDR2 are SEHNR and FQNEAQ (reference sequence). Trimming took 3 bases from V and 1 from J, leaving 13 bases between them. The CDR3 DNA is TGTGCCAGCAGCTTGGGGGATGGACAGTCCTACGAGCAGTACTTC. Translated: CASSLGDGQSYEQYF.

Of note for this clone: Other DNA variants within this sample encode the same CDR3. This chain connects TRBV4-1 to TRBJ1-2; 7 nucleotides agree with TRBD1. This CDR3 comprises 15 residues. Germline CDR1 MGHRA, CDR2 YSYEKL. Unmatched junction bases numbered 6, after V lost 0 bases and J lost 5 bases. The CDR3 DNA is TGCGCCAGCAGCCAAGACAGGACAGGCGGGTATGGCTACACCTTC. It is translated as CASSQDRTGGYGYTF.

V usage is TRBV10-3 and J usage is TRBJ2-1; TRBD2 matches at 12 bases. Trimming cost V 2 bases and J 0 bases; bases outside gene matches: 14. CDR1 is ENHRY and CDR2 is SYGVKD in the germline V gene. This CDR3 region has 21 residues. The CDR3 reads CAISEKKLAGGPLSSYNEQFF. The CDR3 DNA reads TGTGCCATCAGTGAGAAAAAGCTAGCGGGAGGGCCCCTCTCCTCCTACAATGAGCAGTTCTTC.

A remark on this clone: The same CDR3 arises from other DNA sequences in this sample as well. The chain recombines TRBV6-1 with TRBJ2-7; 9 bases agree with TRBD2. CDR1 is MNHNS, CDR2 SASEGT, per germline. The CDR3 is 13 residues long. J lost 4 bases, V lost 3 bases, and 1 base had no gene match. The CDR3 region is CASSEGLAYEQYF. In DNA form, the CDR3 reads TGTGCCAGCAGTGAGGGACTAGCTTACGAGCAGTACTTC.

This chain's CDR3 is CASSRDQSSYEQYF. The CDR3 DNA reads as TGTGCCAGCAGCCGGGACCAAAGCTCCTACGAGCAGTACTTC. The rearrangement uses TRBV5-6 and TRBJ2-7; the D gene could be TRBD1 or TRBD2 (5 bases each). The germline V gene encodes CDR1 SGHDT and CDR2 YYEEEE. This CDR3 contains 14 residues. The V end lost 4 bases, the J end lost 0 bases, and 11 bases lay between the germline ends.

This chain joins TRBV9 and TRBJ1-2; perhaps TRBD1 as D (5 bases). CDR3 length: 16 amino acids. Per germline, CDR1 SGDLS and CDR2 YYNGEE. Trimming took 4 bases from V and 4 from J, leaving 20 bases between them. The CDR3 region has the DNA TGTGCCAGCAGCCCCAGGGACCGGGGAGCCTCCTATGGCTACACCTTC. Translation gives CASSPRDRGASYGYTF.

V and J are TRBV7-8 and TRBJ2-2; 11 bases line up with TRBD2. The J segment lost 5 bases and the V segment lost 3 bases, leaving 8 bases of the junction unmatched. The CDR3 covers 17 residues. The V gene's germline CDR1 is SGHVS and CDR2 FQNEAQ. CDR3 sequence (DNA): TGTGCCAGCAGCTTTACTCCGGGACTAGCGGTAACCGGGGAGCTGTTTTTT. Amino acids: CASSFTPGLAVTGELFF.

V gene TRBV4-3 combines with J gene TRBJ2-1; 11 bases align to TRBD2. V gave up 0 bases and J gave up 8 bases; unmatched junction bases: 9. Germline lookup yields CDR1 LGHNA and CDR2 YSLEER. This CDR3 region has 17 residues. This CDR3 is CASSQDVTSGSFDEQFF. In nucleotides, the CDR3 is TGCGCCAGCAGCCAAGATGTTACTAGCGGGAGTTTCGATGAGCAGTTCTTC.

Points on this clone: This sample includes further DNA sequences coding for the same CDR3. This chain connects TRBV27 to TRBJ2-1, with a possible D match to TRBD2 (5 bases). Germline values: CDR1 MNHEY, CDR2 SMNVEV (reference sequence). This CDR3 contains 13 residues. Trimming removed 3 bases from V and 5 bases from J, with 8 bases in between. CDR3 region: CASSFLGDNEQFF. CDR3 in DNA: TGTGCCAGCAGTTTCCTGGGAGACAATGAGCAGTTCTTC.

This chain connects TRBV7-9 to TRBJ1-1; D ambiguous. The V gene lost 0 bases and the J gene lost 3 bases, with 17 bases spanning the gap. CDR1 is SEHNR, CDR2 FQNEAQ, per germline (reference sequence). The CDR3 extends over 17 amino acids. CDR3 sequence reads: CASSLAHTEGFYTEAFF. The CDR3 DNA sequence: TGTGCCAGCAGCTTAGCGCATACAGAGGGTTTCTACACTGAAGCTTTCTTT.

This rearrangement joins TRBV10-1 to TRBJ1-2; the match to TRBD1 covers 7 bases. V dropped 4 bases and J dropped 4; count of bases not matched to a gene: 3. Germline V CDR1 and CDR2: WNHNN, SYGVQD (reference sequence). This CDR3 has 13 residues. CDR3 DNA: TGCGCCAGCAGTGCGGGACAGACCTATGGCTACACCTTC. Its protein product is CASSAGQTYGYTF.

This chain joins TRBV5-6 and TRBJ2-2; no clear D. The CDR3 has 11 residues. CDR1 and CDR2 (germline): SGHDT, YYEEEE. The V gene lost 0 bases and the J gene lost 8 bases, with 2 bases spanning the gap. The CDR3 DNA sequence: TGTGCCAGCAGCTTGGAGGGGGAGCTGTTTTTT. Translated, it gives CASSLEGELFF. Looking up the rest from reference TRBV5-6 and TRBJ2-2 gives the full variable domain: DAGVTQSPTHLIKTRGQQVTLRCSPKSGHDTVSWYQQALGQGPQFIFQYYEEEERQRGNFPDRFSGHQFPNYSSELNVNALLLGDSALYLCASSLEGELFFGEGSRLTVL.

The chain is built from TRBV7-9 and TRBJ1-5; D perhaps matches TRBD1 (6 bases). Germline V lookup: CDR1 SEHNR, CDR2 FQNEAQ (reference sequence). V shed 3 bases and J shed 5 bases, with 14 bases lying between them. The CDR3 loop spans 15 amino acids. The DNA for the CDR3 is TGTGCCAGCAGCTTCTCGACAGGAGACTATCAGCCCCAGCATTTT. As protein: CASSFSTGDYQPQHF. The whole variable domain, remainder taken from reference TRBV7-9 and TRBJ1-5, is DTGVSQNPRHKITKRGQNVTFRCDPISEHNRLYWYRQTLGQGPEFLTYFQNEAQLEKSRLLSDRFSAERPKGSFSTLEIQRTEQGDSAMYLCASSFSTGDYQPQHFGDGTRLSIL.

This rearrangement joins TRBV11-2 to TRBJ2-3; no reliable D call. The CDR3 has 16 residues. Trimming pared 1 base from V and 2 bases from J, leaving 13 bases between. CDR1 is SGHAT, CDR2 FQNNGV, per germline. The CDR3 loop reads CASSLGYGVLTDTQYF. In DNA form, the CDR3 reads TGTGCCAGCAGCTTAGGATACGGCGTCCTCACAGATACGCAGTATTTT.

The gene calls are TRBV5-5 and TRBJ2-7; D gene unclear. Germline loops: CDR1 SGHKS, CDR2 YYEKEE (reference sequence). This CDR3 region has 12 residues. The V gene lost 2 bases and the J gene lost 6 bases, with 9 bases spanning the gap. In nucleotides, the CDR3 is TGTGCCAGCAGCTTAATGGAACCCGAGCAGTACTTC. It yields the protein CASSLMEPEQYF.

The chain uses TRBV19 and TRBJ2-2, with 8 bases matching TRBD1. Trimming removed 3 bases from V and 2 bases from J; junction bases left unmatched: 11. The CDR3 extends over 18 amino acids. The V gene's germline CDR1 is LNHDA and CDR2 SQIVND (reference sequence). The CDR3 region is CASSIQDRDRLNTGELFF. The CDR3 nucleotides read TGTGCCAGTAGTATCCAGGACAGGGATCGACTTAACACCGGGGAGCTGTTTTTT.